This T cell receptor (beta chain) was sequenced during a study of blood T cell repertoires in COVID-19 (TCRdb year 2020). Broadly, across the study: The collaborator samples originated in the United States, Italy and Spain and spanned the acute and convalescent phases of COVID-19. The material from the prospective study consisted of cDNA or gDNA derived from T cells, B-cell-depleted T cells, or PBMCs. The dataset comprised deeply sampled blood TCRbeta repertoires from subjects exposed to, actively infected with, or recovered from COVID-19. The repertoires were released in a freely available public database meant as a resource for research on the immune response to SARS-CoV-2. The samples were drawn from the first 160 participants of the ongoing ImmuneRACE study and from 950 to 1,500 subjects provided by 6 global collaborators. The sample metadata nearly always contained a de-identified subject ID, COVID-19 status, age in years and sex. Where available, HLA class I and class II types were obtained from metadata supplied by the sample provider rather than from assay-based typing.

CDR1 and CDR2 (MGHDK, SYGVNS) derive from the germline V gene. The CDR3 sequence holds 15 residues, the cysteine and phenylalanine included. Here the CDR3 DNA is all that survives: 45 bases in frame from base 1. Germline trimming: 0 bases from V, 4 bases from J; junction bases outside gene matches: 5. On the study overall, not on this receptor specifically: The amount of clinical and demographic metadata varied by source and participant and was provided uncurated.

Whole blood was collected in K2EDTA tubes by collaborating institutions according to the institutions' own protocols. For TCRbeta analysis, collaborators shipped samples as frozen whole blood, isolated PBMCs, or DNA extracted from either of those sample types. Note on this clone: Its antigen is currently not known. No quality values exist for individual bases; no much larger clone is one base distant.

TCRbeta CDR3 regions were amplified from genomic DNA by means of the immunoSEQ Assay, a bias-controlled multiplex PCR. The paper's data handling went like this. Nucleated cell counts per sample were estimated from amplification of reference gene primers within the assay. Sequence reads were collapsed and filtered to measure the absolute abundance of every unique TCRbeta CDR3 rearrangement. For each sample, productive Simpson clonality was calculated as the square root of Simpson's diversity index over productive rearrangements. TCRdb took this table from immuneACCESS and kept in-frame rearrangements with V and J called. Such tables lack part of the clones; where checked against another copy, unresolved V genes explain under half of the gap, and the rest is unexplained. From that table come the V and J calls and clone size; the DNA was used to work out D and trimming. Present in this sample are 170,000 or so clones, about 80% of which were seen just once. Around 6.3% of the sample is held by the ten biggest clonotypes.

The source of this sequence is a man between 65 and 80 years old with active or convalescent COVID-19. The V gene is TRBV25-1 and the J gene is TRBJ1-2; 7 bases in the middle match TRBD1. Sequenced input: peripheral blood. The nucleotide sequence is TGTGCCAGCAGTGAATATCCCGGGGACAGCTATGGCTACACCTTC. Its protein is CASSEYPGDSYGYTF.